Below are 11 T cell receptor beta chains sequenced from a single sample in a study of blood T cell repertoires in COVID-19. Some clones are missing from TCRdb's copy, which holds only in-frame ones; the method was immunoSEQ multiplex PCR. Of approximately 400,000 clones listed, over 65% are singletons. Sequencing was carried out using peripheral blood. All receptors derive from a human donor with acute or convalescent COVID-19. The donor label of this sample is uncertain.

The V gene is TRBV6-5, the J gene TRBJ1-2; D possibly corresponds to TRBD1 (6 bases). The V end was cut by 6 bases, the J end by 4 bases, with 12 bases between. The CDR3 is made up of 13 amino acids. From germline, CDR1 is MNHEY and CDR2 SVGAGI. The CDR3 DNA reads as TGTGCCAGCAGCTCCGACAGGATCTATGGCTACACCTTC. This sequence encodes CASSSDRIYGYTF.

The CDR3 protein is CSVGREFHEQYF. CDR3 DNA sequence: TGCAGCGTTGGGCGGGAGTTCCACGAGCAGTACTTC. The V and J genes are TRBV29-1 and TRBJ2-7; 7 bases fit TRBD2. With V trimmed by 4 bases and J by 5 bases, 5 bases remained unmatched. CDR1 is SQVTM and CDR2 is ANQGSEA in the germline V gene. The CDR3 is 12 amino acids.

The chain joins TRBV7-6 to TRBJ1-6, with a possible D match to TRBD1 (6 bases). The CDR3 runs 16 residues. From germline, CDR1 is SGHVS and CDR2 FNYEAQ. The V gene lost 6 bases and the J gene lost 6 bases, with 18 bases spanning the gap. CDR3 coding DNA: TGTGCCAGCAGTCCCTTGCGGGGGGCGGTTAATTCACCCCTCCACTTT. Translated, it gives CASSPLRGAVNSPLHF.

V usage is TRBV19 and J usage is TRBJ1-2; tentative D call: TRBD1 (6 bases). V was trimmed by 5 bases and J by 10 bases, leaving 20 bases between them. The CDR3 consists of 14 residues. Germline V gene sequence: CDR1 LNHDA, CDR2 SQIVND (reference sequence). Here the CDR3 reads CASSPDRGLWDYTF. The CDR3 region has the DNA TGTGCCAGTAGTCCGGACAGAGGTCTATGGGACTACACCTTC.

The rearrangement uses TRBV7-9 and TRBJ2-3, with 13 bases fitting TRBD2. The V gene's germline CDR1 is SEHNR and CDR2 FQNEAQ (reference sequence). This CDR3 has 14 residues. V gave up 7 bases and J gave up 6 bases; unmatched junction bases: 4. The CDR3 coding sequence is TGTGCCAGCATCCGGACTAGCGGGGGCGATACGCAGTATTTT. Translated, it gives CASIRTSGGDTQYF.

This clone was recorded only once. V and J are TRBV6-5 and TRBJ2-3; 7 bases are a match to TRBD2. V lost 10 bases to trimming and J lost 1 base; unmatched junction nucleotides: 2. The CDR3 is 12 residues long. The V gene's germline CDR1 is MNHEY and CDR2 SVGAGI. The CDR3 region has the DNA TGTGCCATAGGGAGGGGCACAGATACGCAGTATTTT. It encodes CAIGRGTDTQYF.

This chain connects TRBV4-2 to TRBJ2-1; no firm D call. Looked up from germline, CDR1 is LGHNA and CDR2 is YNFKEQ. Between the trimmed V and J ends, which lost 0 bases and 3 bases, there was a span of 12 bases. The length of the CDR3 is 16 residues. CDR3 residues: CASSQDLTDIYNEQFF. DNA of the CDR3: TGTGCCAGCAGCCAAGATCTTACAGATATCTACAATGAGCAGTTCTTC.

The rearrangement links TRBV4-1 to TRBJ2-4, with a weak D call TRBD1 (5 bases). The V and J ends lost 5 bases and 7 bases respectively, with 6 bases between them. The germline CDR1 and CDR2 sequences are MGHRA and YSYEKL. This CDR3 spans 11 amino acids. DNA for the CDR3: TGCGCCAGCAGCGCAGGGAACATTCAGTACTTC. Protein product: CASSAGNIQYF.

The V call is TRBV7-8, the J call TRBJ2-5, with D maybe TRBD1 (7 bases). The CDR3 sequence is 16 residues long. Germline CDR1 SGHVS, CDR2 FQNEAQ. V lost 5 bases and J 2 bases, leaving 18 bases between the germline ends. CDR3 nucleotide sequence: TGTGCCAGCAGCGTGATGGGGGGACAGAGACAAGAGACCCAGTACTTC. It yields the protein CASSVMGGQRQETQYF.

CDR3 in amino acids: CASKPGTSGTNEQFF. In DNA form, the CDR3 reads TGTGCTAGTAAGCCGGGGACTAGCGGGACGAATGAGCAGTTCTTC. V usage is TRBV12-5 and J usage is TRBJ2-1; 13 bases agree with TRBD2. The V gene's germline CDR1 is LGHNT and CDR2 FRNRAP. This CDR3 has 15 amino acids. J lost 7 bases, V lost 8 bases, and 8 bases had no gene match.

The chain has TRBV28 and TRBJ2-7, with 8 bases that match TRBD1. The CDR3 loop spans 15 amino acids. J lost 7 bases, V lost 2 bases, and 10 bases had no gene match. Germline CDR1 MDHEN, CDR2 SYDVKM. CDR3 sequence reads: CASSLPRQGKGEQYF. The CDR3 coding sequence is TGTGCCAGCAGTTTACCGCGACAGGGGAAAGGTGAGCAGTACTTC.